These T cell receptor beta chains were read from a single sample in a study of T cell repertoires in cytomegalovirus infection. Their cognate antigens are unknown. TCRdb re-derived calls from the reads in MiXCR, one entry per CDR3 protein. Here the sample spans under 500,000 distinct CDR3 sequences, about 44% being singletons. This specimen was cultured PBMCs, taken from culture after CMV antigen stimulation. These receptors originate from a human donor in good health (CMV status not recorded). Some clones in this sample may be carry-over from other donors' samples. The CDR3 runs from the conserved cysteine through the conserved F or W. Fields, in order: V gene, clone size, J gene, D gene, CDR3 protein. The D gene is left open where the match is weak. Clone size, where shown, is once, few, many, or a class for clones that have expanded.

V gene: TRBV7-6
clone size: -
J gene: TRBJ2-6
D gene: -
CDR3 protein: CASLNSGANVLTF

V gene: TRBV7-8
clone size: few
J gene: TRBJ1-4
D gene: -
CDR3 protein: CASSLEGGVNEKLFF

V gene: TRBV7-2
clone size: few
J gene: TRBJ2-7
D gene: -
CDR3 protein: CASSLARVSYEQYF

V gene: TRBV5-4
clone size: few
J gene: TRBJ1-1
D gene: TRBD1
CDR3 protein: CASSPPGTGYNTEAFF

V gene: TRBV6-1
clone size: many
J gene: TRBJ2-3
D gene: -
CDR3 protein: CASSKRGVSSGDTQYF

V gene: TRBV7-2
clone size: few
J gene: TRBJ1-5
D gene: -
CDR3 protein: CASSPLSPGGNGQPQHF

V gene: TRBV18
clone size: few
J gene: TRBJ2-7
D gene: TRBD1
CDR3 protein: CASSRTGARTYEQYF

V gene: TRBV7-6
clone size: -
J gene: TRBJ2-7
D gene: TRBD2
CDR3 protein: CASSFGRGGPGGPYEQYF

V gene: TRBV11-2
clone size: -
J gene: TRBJ2-6
D gene: -
CDR3 protein: CASSPLGRLISGANVLTF

V gene: TRBV7-2
clone size: few
J gene: TRBJ2-1
D gene: -
CDR3 protein: CASRLGSSDYNEQFF

V gene: TRBV19
clone size: -
J gene: TRBJ2-5
D gene: -
CDR3 protein: CASNNWGVEETQYF

V gene: TRBV6-1
clone size: -
J gene: TRBJ1-5
D gene: TRBD1
CDR3 protein: CASSVSGGAQPQHF

V gene: TRBV7-8
clone size: few
J gene: TRBJ1-5
D gene: -
CDR3 protein: CASSLGLRPNQPQHF

V gene: TRBV7-2
clone size: -
J gene: TRBJ1-3
D gene: TRBD1
CDR3 protein: CASSLRGRGDTIYF

V gene: TRBV5-1
clone size: -
J gene: TRBJ1-4
D gene: -
CDR3 protein: CASSVTGPATNEKLFF

V gene: TRBV5-4
clone size: few
J gene: TRBJ2-7
D gene: -
CDR3 protein: CASSLYGSNEQYF

V gene: TRBV7-6
clone size: few
J gene: TRBJ2-2
D gene: TRBD1
CDR3 protein: CASRIRQGASGELFF

V gene: TRBV6-2/TRBV6-3
clone size: -
J gene: TRBJ1-2
D gene: TRBD1
CDR3 protein: CASINGGTGNGYTF

V gene: TRBV7-2
clone size: few
J gene: TRBJ2-2
D gene: TRBD1
CDR3 protein: CASSLGQGALGELFF

V gene: TRBV6-5
clone size: -
J gene: TRBJ2-5
D gene: -
CDR3 protein: CASTSKSRGQETQYF

V gene: TRBV11-2
clone size: -
J gene: TRBJ2-7
D gene: -
CDR3 protein: CASSPEVQRFGEQYF

V gene: TRBV7-2
clone size: -
J gene: TRBJ2-6
D gene: -
CDR3 protein: CASSLVVLGGGSGANVLTF

V gene: TRBV9
clone size: few
J gene: TRBJ1-1
D gene: -
CDR3 protein: CASSQVPNTEAFF

V gene: TRBV20-1
clone size: -
J gene: TRBJ1-5
D gene: TRBD1
CDR3 protein: CSAREDRDHQPQHF

V gene: TRBV6-1
clone size: -
J gene: TRBJ2-7
D gene: TRBD2
CDR3 protein: CASSDPLRTSFYEQYF

V gene: TRBV28
clone size: -
J gene: TRBJ1-5
D gene: -
CDR3 protein: CASRINGGDSNQPQHF

V gene: TRBV7-9
clone size: -
J gene: TRBJ2-1
D gene: TRBD2
CDR3 protein: CASSIRRTSGEMSSYNEQFF

V gene: TRBV4-1
clone size: few
J gene: TRBJ2-7
D gene: -
CDR3 protein: CASSPGQGGGYEQYF

V gene: TRBV7-2
clone size: few
J gene: TRBJ2-1
D gene: -
CDR3 protein: CASSLTSFSYPLGEQFF

V gene: TRBV7-2
clone size: -
J gene: TRBJ2-1
D gene: -
CDR3 protein: CASSPQGVGREQFF

V gene: TRBV6-6
clone size: -
J gene: TRBJ1-4
D gene: TRBD1
CDR3 protein: CASSRGGQGSEKLFF

V gene: TRBV2
clone size: -
J gene: TRBJ2-3
D gene: -
CDR3 protein: CASCRPSLRGTDTQYF

V gene: TRBV28
clone size: -
J gene: TRBJ2-1
D gene: -
CDR3 protein: CASSFWSTLGEQFF

V gene: TRBV7-8
clone size: few
J gene: TRBJ1-6
D gene: -
CDR3 protein: CASSLTQGIGSPLHF

V gene: TRBV20-1
clone size: -
J gene: TRBJ2-1
D gene: -
CDR3 protein: CSARTPFAPSSYNEQFF

V gene: TRBV7-2
clone size: few
J gene: TRBJ2-1
D gene: -
CDR3 protein: CASSYRWGLVNEQFF

V gene: TRBV12-3/TRBV12-4
clone size: many
J gene: TRBJ2-3
D gene: TRBD2
CDR3 protein: CASSFRGGDTQYF

V gene: TRBV7-9
clone size: -
J gene: TRBJ2-1
D gene: -
CDR3 protein: CASSFPSAGANLNEQFF

V gene: TRBV7-8
clone size: -
J gene: TRBJ2-1
D gene: TRBD2
CDR3 protein: CASSLRSGLAGNNEQFF

V gene: TRBV24-1
clone size: once
J gene: TRBJ1-2
D gene: -
CDR3 protein: CATSAANYGYTF

V gene: TRBV20-1
clone size: -
J gene: TRBJ2-7
D gene: -
CDR3 protein: CSASGREATYEQYF

V gene: TRBV7-9
clone size: -
J gene: TRBJ1-2
D gene: -
CDR3 protein: CASSSGHSEYYYGYTF

V gene: TRBV4-1
clone size: -
J gene: TRBJ2-3
D gene: -
CDR3 protein: CASSQVPGDTQYF

V gene: TRBV28
clone size: -
J gene: TRBJ2-7
D gene: -
CDR3 protein: CASSSWGVEYEQYF

V gene: TRBV12-3/TRBV12-4
clone size: -
J gene: TRBJ2-2
D gene: -
CDR3 protein: CASSLNGRELFF

V gene: TRBV7-8
clone size: -
J gene: TRBJ1-3
D gene: -
CDR3 protein: CASSLPGGPIYF

V gene: TRBV2
clone size: -
J gene: TRBJ2-3
D gene: -
CDR3 protein: CATAAPSTRYDGTQYF

V gene: TRBV12-3/TRBV12-4
clone size: -
J gene: TRBJ2-1
D gene: -
CDR3 protein: CASSPSDLEGDEQFF

V gene: TRBV7-2
clone size: -
J gene: TRBJ1-6
D gene: -
CDR3 protein: CATSDWQGSSPLHF

V gene: TRBV10-3
clone size: few
J gene: TRBJ2-7
D gene: -
CDR3 protein: CAISEFWSNGPYEQYF